Many counts were recorded for the clone carrying this T cell receptor (beta chain). V lost 4 bases and J lost 1, with 10 bases in between. The CDR3 sequence is 14 residues long. CDR1 and CDR2 (germline): KGHSH, LQKENI. The data were obtained in a study of regulatory T cells in long-lasting Graves disease. Specified time point: newly diagnosed GD, antithyroid drugs for less than 3 months. From RNA extracted from PBMCs, the TCR library was made. The patients included were those that came from an endocrinology department in Xi'an, China. Construction of the TCR beta libraries employed iRepertoire HTBI primers in conjunction with Arm-PCR of CDR3 regions. TCRdb processed the multiplex PCR reads anew with MiXCR; each CDR3 protein has one entry. The sample lists roughly 530,000 distinct CDR3 sequences; about 16% were seen once. The same sample was also used in a study of T cells in Graves' hyperthyroidism and ophthalmopathy.

The sample in question was peripheral blood mononuclear cells (PBMCs), obtained at new diagnosis, from a patient treated with antithyroid drugs. The TCR originated in a woman aged 35 to 59 with Graves disease. The gene calls are TRBV18 and TRBJ1-1, with D possibly being TRBD1 (5 bases). Here the CDR3 reads CASSLQQANTEAFF. CDR3 in DNA: TGTGCCAGCTCACTTCAACAGGCGAACACTGAAGCTTTCTTT.